The clone carrying this T cell receptor (beta chain) was counted a few times. Its antigen is not identified. The data are from a study of identical twins. Findings and caveats of the study: Those out-of-frame alpha sequences shared by twins showed an excess of low generation probability. Surplus twin overlap in beta out-of-frame sequences was less pronounced.

Per the germline V gene, CDR1 is DFQATT and CDR2 is SNEGSKA (reference sequence). V was pared by 5 bases and J by 8 bases, with 8 bases of the junction left unmatched. CDR3 length equals 12 residues. One entry per CDR3 protein, called by TCRdb with MiXCR from the 5' RACE reads. The sample records nearly 650,000 distinct CDR3 sequences, just over 7% being singletons. In addition, the sample was reused for a study of yellow fever vaccine responses in identical twins. That source notes: Twins reportedly mounted vaccine T cell responses that seemed partly convergent, partly personalized.

The sequence was obtained from a woman aged 18-35 years in good health. The sample taken for sequencing was PBMCs. V gene TRBV20-1 combines with J gene TRBJ1-2, with 7 bases fitting TRBD1. The CDR3 sequence is CSALARGLGYTF. Written as DNA, the CDR3 is TGCAGTGCTTTAGCGAGGGGGCTAGGCTACACCTTC.